The clone carrying this TCR beta chain was counted ten times or more. There are 16 residues in the CDR3. V shed 1 base, J shed 5 bases, and the junction held 6 bases outside the gene matches. Germline lookup yields CDR1 LGHNA and CDR2 YSLEER. TCRdb recomputed calls from the RT-PCR reads with MiXCR, one row per CDR3 protein. The profile shows around 700,000 distinct CDR3 sequences, 14% of them singletons. Sequencing was carried out using memory CD4+ T cells from blood. The chain has TRBV4-3 and TRBJ2-2; 8 bases fit TRBD2. This receptor was obtained from a female donor in good health, serving as a healthy control. As DNA, the CDR3 is TGCGCCAGCAGCCAAGTGGGACTAGTCGCTACCGGGGAGCTGTTTTTT. Its protein is CASSQVGLVATGELFF.